These T cell receptor beta chains were read from a single sample in a study of T-cell reconstitution after alpha-beta-depleted transplantation in children. TCRdb re-derived calls from the PCR reads in MiXCR, one entry per CDR3 protein. The sample shows roughly 300,000 distinct CDR3 sequences, more than 8% of them seen only once. Here the sequenced sample was PBMCs from the stem cell graft donor, taken from the stem cell graft. These receptor sequences come from a human donor who donated a stem cell graft to a child with SCID. The CDR3 runs from the conserved cysteine through the conserved F or W. Fields, in order: clone size, J gene, D gene, V gene, CDR3 DNA, CDR3 protein. D genes are given only for firm matches. Clone size, where shown, is once, few, many, or a class for clones that have expanded.

>many|TRBJ2-3|TRBD2|TRBV13
TGTGCCAGCAGCCCTCGGACTAGCGGAGATACGCAGTATTTT
CASSPRTSGDTQYF
>few|TRBJ1-4|-|TRBV18
TGTGCCAGCTCACCAGGGGCAGATGAAAAACTGTTTTTT
CASSPGADEKLFF
>-|TRBJ1-2|-|TRBV3-1
TGTGCCAGCAGCCAATGGACAGACCGTAGTGGCTACACCTTC
CASSQWTDRSGYTF
>few|TRBJ2-2|-|TRBV12-3/TRBV12-4
TGTGCCAGCAGGCCTATTGCCGGGGAGCTGTTTTTT
CASRPIAGELFF
>many|TRBJ2-3|TRBD2|TRBV10-3
TGTGCCATCAAAGGACTAGCGGGGGAGTCAGATACGCAGTATTTT
CAIKGLAGESDTQYF
>few|TRBJ1-1|-|TRBV7-9
TGTGCCAGCAGCCATCCGAACACTGAAGCTTTCTTT
CASSHPNTEAFF
>many|TRBJ1-2|TRBD1|TRBV9
TGTGCCAGCAGCGAGACAGGGGACTATGGCTACACCTTC
CASSETGDYGYTF
>-|TRBJ2-4|TRBD1|TRBV7-8
TGTGCCAGCAGCACCGGGACAGGGGCATCCAAAAACATTCAGTACTTC
CASSTGTGASKNIQYF
>few|TRBJ2-1|-|TRBV20-1
TGCAGTGCTCGCTATGGGGGCCCTTACAATGAGCAGTTCTTC
CSARYGGPYNEQFF
>-|TRBJ2-1|TRBD1|TRBV2
TGTGCCAGCAGCAAGGGACAGACCTACAATGAGCAGTTCTTC
CASSKGQTYNEQFF
>-|TRBJ1-3|TRBD1|TRBV12-3/TRBV12-4
TGTGCCAGCAAGGGACAGGGGGCTGGAAACACCATATATTTT
CASKGQGAGNTIYF
>few|TRBJ2-3|TRBD2|TRBV4-2
TGTGCCAGCAGCCCGGATAAGCGGGGGGTCCGCACAGATACGCAGTATTTT
CASSPDKRGVRTDTQYF
>-|TRBJ1-2|-|TRBV5-1
TGCGCCAGCAGCTTTCGTGACAGAGACTATGGCTACACCTTC
CASSFRDRDYGYTF
>-|TRBJ1-5|-|TRBV24-1
TGTGCCACCAGTGGGGGTTATAGCAATCAGCCCCAGCATTTT
CATSGGYSNQPQHF
>-|TRBJ2-3|-|TRBV11-2
TGTGCCAGCAGCATCAGACAGTTGGGGGGCACAGATACGCAGTATTTT
CASSIRQLGGTDTQYF
>few|TRBJ2-1|TRBD2|TRBV12-3/TRBV12-4
TGTGCCAGCAGTTTAGCTAGCGGGTCGTGGGAGCAGTTCTTC
CASSLASGSWEQFF
>many|TRBJ1-1|-|TRBV7-9
TGTGCCAGCAGTAAGGGACCGACTGGGATGAACACTGAAGCTTTCTTT
CASSKGPTGMNTEAFF
>few|TRBJ2-1|-|TRBV7-8
TGTGCCAGCAGCTTCCGGGAAGGGGCCTACAATGAGCAGTTCTTC
CASSFREGAYNEQFF
>many|TRBJ1-5|-|TRBV12-3/TRBV12-4
TGTGCCAGCAGAGGGATAAATAGCAATCAGCCCCAGCATTTT
CASRGINSNQPQHF
>few|TRBJ1-6|-|TRBV4-1
TGCGCCAGCAGCCAAGATGGGGCAGGTATCTCCTATAATTCACCCCTCCACTTT
CASSQDGAGISYNSPLHF
>many|TRBJ2-2|TRBD2|TRBV2
TGTGCCAGCAGTGGACTAGCGGTGAACACCGGGGAGCTGTTTTTT
CASSGLAVNTGELFF